Ten or more counts support the clone carrying this T cell receptor (beta chain). The sample belongs to a study of read filtering for tumor transcriptome and immune sequencing. From approximately 430 ng of RNA, a library with molecular barcoded alpha/delta and beta/gamma adaptors was made. A single record per CDR3 protein comes from TCRdb applying MiXCR to the reads. The sample carries 40,000 to 50,000 distinct CDR3 sequences, 13% recorded once. CDR1 is SEHNR and CDR2 is FQNEAQ in the germline V gene (reference sequence). Trimming stripped 5 bases from V and 0 bases from J, with 17 bases between. The CDR3 runs to 17 residues.

The sample taken for sequencing was a population of CD138-negative cells sorted from bone marrow. The chain recombines TRBV7-9 with TRBJ2-4; a weak D match, TRBD1 (6 bases). The receptor comes from a donor aged 40 or older with multiple myeloma. The CDR3, as DNA: TGTGCCAGCAGCCCCACTATTACAGGGCTAGCCAAAAACATTCAGTACTTC. It yields the protein CASSPTITGLAKNIQYF.